This T cell receptor beta chain was recovered during a study of beta chain features in type 1 diabetes. In germline, CDR1 is SGHRS, CDR2 YFSETQ. Deletions cut 0 bases from V and 0 bases from J, with 3 bases between. This CDR3 is 14 amino acids long. The authors reverse transcribed all of the isolated RNA, so sequencing captured expressed TCRB transcripts. Sequenced naive, central memory and regulatory T cell samples produced an average of about 3.57 million reads. TCRdb's table, derived via immunoSEQ multiplex PCR, lists solely in-frame clones and lacks some. The data hold 300,000 to 350,000 clones, with around 7.6% observed a single time. Regarding this clone: Its antigen is unknown. Within the sample, other DNA sequences also encode this same CDR3.

Broader study findings: Comparison showed that naive, central memory and Treg TCRB repertoires appeared more similar among patients than among healthy donors. High-TCR-expressing cells could be over-represented by cDNA sequencing.

What was sequenced was central memory CD4+ T cells from blood. This chain links TRBV5-1 with TRBJ1-4, with D uncertain. This TCR came from a young woman in good health. The CDR3 here is CASSLGATNEKLFF. CDR3 bases: TGCGCCAGCAGCTTGGGAGCAACTAATGAAAAACTGTTTTTT.